This TCR beta chain was recorded in a study of shared clonotypes between healthy human individuals. Germline assignment: CDR1 SEHNR and CDR2 FQNEAQ (reference sequence). The CDR3 covers 13 residues. Trimming shortened V by 3 bases and J by 4 bases, and 7 bases separated the two germline ends. Repertoires were generated with immunoSEQ multiplex PCR, while TCRdb's copy carries only in-frame clones and drops some. The sample has 2,500,000 or so clones; around nine tenths are singletons. Sequenced input: naive CD4+ T cells sorted from blood. Sample subset: CD45RA+ positively selected. The TCR originated in a man aged 18 to 29 in good health. The chain has TRBV7-9 and TRBJ1-3; D unclear. CDR3 in amino acids: CASSFPGGNTIYF. CDR3 nucleotide sequence: TGTGCCAGCAGCTTTCCGGGGGGAAACACCATATATTTT.